The following is a T cell receptor beta chain sequence with its context. This sample was included in a study of shared clonotypes between healthy human individuals. Execution of the assay was at deep level. TCRdb's table, derived via immunoSEQ multiplex PCR, lists solely in-frame clones and lacks some. The data hold roughly 1 million clones, with around 78% observed a single time. The CDR3 length is 16 residues. Trimming removed 1 base from V and 5 bases from J; junction bases left unmatched: 5. Per germline, CDR1 LNHNV and CDR2 YYDKDF (reference sequence). The sample was memory CD4+ T cells from PBMCs. Documented subset: CD45RA-negative fraction. This chain connects TRBV15 to TRBJ2-1; TRBD1 matches at 10 bases. The TCR comes from a man aged 18 to 29 in good health. Some clones in this sample may be carry-over from other donors' samples. The CDR3: CATSRGGQGGNNEQFF. The CDR3 region has the DNA TGTGCCACCAGCAGAGGCGGACAGGGGGGAAACAATGAGCAGTTCTTC.